Listed below are T cell receptor beta chains from one sample, sequenced in a study of identical twins. Each CDR3 protein gets one entry after TCRdb re-called the 5' RACE reads with MiXCR. The data show some 500,000 distinct CDR3 sequences, roughly 9.5% seen once. These same records also appear under a second study, on yellow fever vaccine responses in identical twins.

What was sequenced was PBMCs. These receptors were obtained from a woman aged 18-30 years in good health. Each CDR3 is given with its conserved first and last residue. The D gene is left open where the match is weak. Only some rows state a clone size, as once, few, many or a class for expanded clones.

.,.,TRBV10-2,TRBJ2-7,CASSDPTYEQYF,TGCGCCAGCAGTGACCCCACCTACGAGCAGTACTTC
TRBD1,few,TRBV7-8,TRBJ1-1,CASSYGQGTNTEAFF,TGTGCCAGCAGCTACGGACAGGGGACGAACACTGAAGCTTTCTTT
.,.,TRBV7-2,TRBJ2-5,CASSHPGSPETQYF,TGTGCCAGCAGCCACCCTGGTTCCCCCGAGACCCAGTACTTC
.,.,TRBV25-1,TRBJ2-2,CASSRRERELFF,TGTGCCAGCAGTCGCAGGGAACGGGAGCTGTTTTTT
.,many,TRBV7-2,TRBJ1-5,CASSLGWGGGQPQHF,TGTGCCAGCAGCTTAGGTTGGGGGGGCGGTCAGCCCCAGCATTTT
TRBD2,few,TRBV11-2,TRBJ2-3,CASSPGGTIRYF,TGTGCCAGCAGCCCGGGGGGGACTATTCGGTATTTT
.,few,TRBV6-5,TRBJ1-1,CASSYAIGTEAFF,TGTGCCAGCAGTTACGCCATAGGCACTGAAGCTTTCTTT
.,.,TRBV27,TRBJ1-4,CASSLPGGEKLFF,TGTGCCAGCAGCCTACCAGGAGGGGAAAAACTGTTTTTT
TRBD1,many,TRBV12-3/TRBV12-4,TRBJ2-3,CASTGRQGATDTQYF,TGTGCTAGTACAGGCAGGCAGGGGGCCACAGATACGCAGTATTTT
TRBD2,few,TRBV19,TRBJ2-4,CASSIIWTSGDKNIQYF,TGTGCCAGTAGTATAATTTGGACTAGCGGGGACAAAAACATTCAGTACTTC